These T cell receptor beta chains were read from a single sample in a study of blood T cell repertoires in COVID-19. The assay was immunoSEQ multiplex PCR, and TCRdb's table has in-frame clones only and misses some. The sample lists tens of thousands of clones; roughly 87% were seen once. Specimen: peripheral blood. Receptors were obtained from a woman in her forties or fifties with acute or convalescent COVID-19. Both conserved end residues are part of each CDR3. The D gene is left open where the match is weak. Clone size is not always given. Where it is, it says once, few, many or a class for expanded clones.

D: .
J: TRBJ1-1
size: .
V: TRBV29-1
DNA: TGCAGCGTGGCCGGGAAAATGAACACTGAAGCTTTCTTT
CDR3: CSVAGKMNTEAFF

D: TRBD1
J: TRBJ2-3
size: once
V: TRBV29-1
DNA: TGCAGCGTTAAGGGACAGGTAACAGATACGCAGTATTTT
CDR3: CSVKGQVTDTQYF

D: TRBD2
J: TRBJ2-7
size: .
V: TRBV6-5
DNA: TGTGCCAGCAGTTACGACGCGGGAGGACACAACGAGCAGTACTTC
CDR3: CASSYDAGGHNEQYF

D: .
J: TRBJ1-1
size: .
V: TRBV2
DNA: TGTGCCAGCAGTGTCAGCAGGATGAACACTGAAGCTTTCTTT
CDR3: CASSVSRMNTEAFF

D: .
J: TRBJ2-1
size: .
V: TRBV28
DNA: TGTGCCAGCAGTGCCGACACTAGGTATGAGCAGTTCTTC
CDR3: CASSADTRYEQFF

D: .
J: TRBJ1-1
size: .
V: TRBV28
DNA: TGTGCCAGCACCGCCCGGTCGGTTAAGAACACTGAAGCTTTCTTT
CDR3: CASTARSVKNTEAFF

D: .
J: TRBJ1-5
size: .
V: TRBV2
DNA: TGTGCCAGCAGTGCTAGGGGGGGCTGGGGTCAGCCCCAGCATTTT
CDR3: CASSARGGWGQPQHF

D: TRBD2
J: TRBJ2-1
size: .
V: TRBV2
DNA: TGTGCCAGCAGTGGTAGGCTAGCGGGAGTCTATGAGCAGTTCTTC
CDR3: CASSGRLAGVYEQFF

D: .
J: TRBJ2-5
size: once
V: TRBV4-2
DNA: TGTGCCAGCAGCCAAGCCCCCGGACAGAAGGGAGAGACCCAGTACTTC
CDR3: CASSQAPGQKGETQYF

D: .
J: TRBJ1-2
size: .
V: TRBV6-5
DNA: TGTGCCAGCAGAGCCCGGGGGGCGGGCTACACCTTC
CDR3: CASRARGAGYTF

D: .
J: TRBJ1-2
size: .
V: TRBV10-3
DNA: TGTGCCATCAGTGAGTCGGCAGGTTCGAATGGCTACACCTTC
CDR3: CAISESAGSNGYTF

D: .
J: TRBJ1-1
size: .
V: TRBV19
DNA: TGTGCCAGTAGTATTGGGGCAGTGCTCCTAAAGGGGGCTGAAGCTTTCTTT
CDR3: CASSIGAVLLKGAEAFF

D: TRBD1
J: TRBJ1-1
size: .
V: TRBV4-1
DNA: TGCGCCAGCAGCCCACCCGGACAGGGAGGTGCCACTGAAGCTTTCTTT
CDR3: CASSPPGQGGATEAFF

D: TRBD1
J: TRBJ1-1
size: .
V: TRBV18
DNA: TGTGCCAGCTCAACCTTTGACAGGGGCGATAGCACTGAAGCTTTCTTT
CDR3: CASSTFDRGDSTEAFF

D: TRBD2
J: TRBJ2-2
size: .
V: TRBV5-4
DNA: TGTGCCAGCAGGCCATGGGACGGGACTAGCGGGCGCCACACCGGGGAGCTGTTTTTT
CDR3: CASRPWDGTSGRHTGELFF

D: .
J: TRBJ1-1
size: .
V: TRBV6-5
DNA: TGTGCCAGCTCCGAGACAGGCCTGGTGAACACTGAAGCTTTCTTT
CDR3: CASSETGLVNTEAFF

D: .
J: TRBJ2-5
size: .
V: TRBV5-1
DNA: TGCGCCAGCAGCTTAAAGGGGCCCCAAGAGACCCAGTACTTC
CDR3: CASSLKGPQETQYF

D: TRBD1
J: TRBJ1-2
size: .
V: TRBV19
DNA: TGTGCCAGGAGACAGGGTCCGACGAATTCCATTAACTATGGCTACACCTTC
CDR3: CARRQGPTNSINYGYTF

D: .
J: TRBJ1-2
size: .
V: TRBV30
DNA: TGTGCCTGGAGTACGGGGAGCGACTATGGCTACACCTTC
CDR3: CAWSTGSDYGYTF

D: .
J: TRBJ2-1
size: .
V: TRBV12-3/TRBV12-4
DNA: TGTGCCAGCAGTACCCCCCGCGGTACTGAGCAGTTCTTC
CDR3: CASSTPRGTEQFF

D: TRBD1
J: TRBJ1-5
size: .
V: TRBV6-5
DNA: TGTGCCAGCAGTTACTCGAGGACAGGAAATCAGCCCCAGCATTTT
CDR3: CASSYSRTGNQPQHF

D: TRBD1
J: TRBJ1-2
size: few
V: TRBV6-5
DNA: TGTGCCAGCATGAGAGCCGGGACAGGGGGCTATGGCTACACCTTC
CDR3: CASMRAGTGGYGYTF

D: .
J: TRBJ1-2
size: .
V: TRBV7-9
DNA: TGTGCCAGCAGCTTAGGGGCAGGAAGGGGCTATGGCTACACCTTC
CDR3: CASSLGAGRGYGYTF

D: TRBD1
J: TRBJ1-3
size: once
V: TRBV6-5
DNA: TGTGCCAGCAGTTCAGGGGGCTCTGGAAACACCATATATTTT
CDR3: CASSSGGSGNTIYF

D: .
J: TRBJ2-1
size: once
V: TRBV6-5
DNA: TGTGCCAGCACCCCAACTGTCTACAATGAGCAGTTCTTC
CDR3: CASTPTVYNEQFF

D: .
J: TRBJ2-1
size: .
V: TRBV11-3
DNA: TGTGCCAGCAGCCTACTCAGGGGGGAGGCGGATGAGCAGTTCTTC
CDR3: CASSLLRGEADEQFF

D: .
J: TRBJ1-1
size: .
V: TRBV7-9
DNA: TGTGCCAGCAGCTTAGATAACAGGGAAGCTTTCTTT
CDR3: CASSLDNREAFF

D: TRBD2
J: TRBJ2-3
size: .
V: TRBV19
DNA: TGTGCCAGTAGTGGAAGACTAGCGGGAGTCTTAGATACGCAGTATTTT
CDR3: CASSGRLAGVLDTQYF

D: TRBD1
J: TRBJ1-1
size: .
V: TRBV6-6
DNA: TGTGCCAGCAGTTACGGACAGGGGAACACTGAAGCTTTCTTT
CDR3: CASSYGQGNTEAFF

D: TRBD2
J: TRBJ2-3
size: .
V: TRBV25-1
DNA: TGTGCCAGCAGTGAAAGCCCGCTAGCGGGGGACACAGATACGCAGTATTTT
CDR3: CASSESPLAGDTDTQYF

D: TRBD1
J: TRBJ2-1
size: .
V: TRBV15
DNA: TGTGCCACCAGCAGCTTCCCGGGACAGGGGGATACTTTCCTCAATGAGCAGTTCTTC
CDR3: CATSSFPGQGDTFLNEQFF

D: TRBD1
J: TRBJ2-7
size: once
V: TRBV24-1
DNA: TGTGCCACCAGTGAACGAAGTGACCGCGGGACAGGGGTGCGCGAGCAGTACTTC
CDR3: CATSERSDRGTGVREQYF

D: .
J: TRBJ1-6
size: once
V: TRBV28
DNA: TGTGCCAGCAGTTTGGGAGGACTCGGGAATTCACCCCTCCACTTT
CDR3: CASSLGGLGNSPLHF

D: .
J: TRBJ1-2
size: .
V: TRBV6-5
DNA: TGTGCCAGCCACGCCGGGGGGTATGGCTACACCTTC
CDR3: CASHAGGYGYTF

D: .
J: TRBJ1-5
size: .
V: TRBV28
DNA: TGTGCCAGCAGTTTAGGGACTGACCCAACGCCCCAGCATTTT
CDR3: CASSLGTDPTPQHF

D: .
J: TRBJ2-3
size: .
V: TRBV15
DNA: TGTGCCACCAGCAGTACCATTAGCGGTATCACAGATACGCAGTATTTT
CDR3: CATSSTISGITDTQYF

D: .
J: TRBJ1-5
size: .
V: TRBV27
DNA: TGTGCCAGCAGGCTGACAGTCTATAGCAATCAGCCCCAGCATTTT
CDR3: CASRLTVYSNQPQHF

D: .
J: TRBJ1-2
size: .
V: TRBV5-6
DNA: TGTGCCAGCAGCTTGGGGAGCGGCTACACCTTC
CDR3: CASSLGSGYTF

D: .
J: TRBJ2-7
size: .
V: TRBV28
DNA: TGTGCCAGCAGCACTCGGGACTGGGGTTGGGAGCAGTACTTC
CDR3: CASSTRDWGWEQYF

D: TRBD1
J: TRBJ1-5
size: .
V: TRBV7-8
DNA: TGTGCCAGCAGCCCTCGGACAGGGTTTAGTCAGCCCCAGCATTTT
CDR3: CASSPRTGFSQPQHF

D: TRBD1
J: TRBJ1-1
size: .
V: TRBV5-4
DNA: TGTGCCAGCAGCCGCGGGGACAGGGAGGACACTGAAGCTTTCTTT
CDR3: CASSRGDREDTEAFF